This is a list of T cell receptor beta chains from one sample in a study of cytomegalovirus exposure and HLA in healthy donors. The protocol was immunoSEQ multiplex PCR, while the TCRdb copy is restricted to in-frame clones and leaves out a portion. The data include approximately 120,000 clones; the top ten clones carry less than 2.5%. What was sequenced was PBMCs. Receptors originate from a woman aged 60-75 years in good health and CMV-seronegative. Both conserved end residues are trimmed from each CDR3.

>TRBJ2-1|13|TRBV11-3
ASGLSGGGYNEQF
>TRBJ2-2|10|TRBV29-1
SVFMRTGELF
>TRBJ1-3|13|TRBV11-2
ASSLIGAGFNTIY
>TRBJ1-5|13|TRBV4-1
ASSPGGLSDQPQH
>TRBJ1-3|12|TRBV2
ASRLTGAGNTIY
>TRBJ2-3|12|TRBV27
ASSTPQVPDTQY
>TRBJ1-4|12|TRBV9
ASSAGTLNEKLF
>TRBJ2-3|15|TRBV5-1
ASSLATSGGAIDTQY
>TRBJ2-3|11|TRBV5-1
ASSSTSTDTQY
>TRBJ2-7|12|TRBV11-2
ASSAAGGPREQY
>TRBJ2-5|13|TRBV27
ASRPGTVRRETQY
>TRBJ2-1|13|TRBV10-3
AISGPSTSPNEQF
>TRBJ2-7|12|TRBV27
ASSSNPNSPKQY
>TRBJ2-7|14|TRBV27
ASSPAWTGIEGEQY
>TRBJ2-5|14|TRBV5-1
ASRPSGQGDQETQY
>TRBJ2-3|13|TRBV6-1
AAIAGGGATDTQY
>TRBJ2-4|14|TRBV27
ATREATANAKNIQY
>TRBJ2-1|14|TRBV6-5
ASSYVSGISYNEQF
>TRBJ2-7|15|TRBV5-8
ASDMTGLAGGFYEQY
>TRBJ1-2|11|TRBV6-1
ASSEAIEGGYT
>TRBJ1-2|13|TRBV5-1
ASSLAGQGSYGYT
>TRBJ1-1|13|TRBV11-1
ASSLAEGMNTEAF
>TRBJ2-6|15|TRBV5-6
ASNLKLQGSGANVLT
>TRBJ2-3|13|TRBV7-9
ASRPNRVGTDTQY
>TRBJ2-3|10|TRBV10-3
AITNSGEVQY
>TRBJ2-5|13|TRBV30
AWSVMGQGGETQY
>TRBJ1-4|14|TRBV5-6
ASSLAVVTTNEKLF
>TRBJ2-7|12|TRBV7-9
ASSLQEFPYEQY
>TRBJ2-2|11|TRBV7-9
AVRGVNTGELF
>TRBJ2-2|13|TRBV5-6
ASSAGGPLAGELF
>TRBJ1-1|12|TRBV7-9
ASSLASVNTEAF
>TRBJ1-1|9|TRBV19
ASSIGSEAF
>TRBJ1-6|11|TRBV2
ASRRAYNSPLH
>TRBJ1-1|13|TRBV6-5
ASSTFGGRDTEAF
>TRBJ2-7|10|TRBV7-9
ASSFTAYEQY
>TRBJ2-7|14|TRBV25-1
ASSDGDYGSSYEQY
>TRBJ1-5|14|TRBV27
ASRSSEGWGNQPQH
>TRBJ2-3|10|TRBV7-7
ASSADGGTQY
>TRBJ1-2|14|TRBV5-1
ASSPGEGLANYGYT
>TRBJ1-5|15|TRBV11-2
ASSLLFRDPAAQPQH
>TRBJ1-4|12|TRBV6-1
ASRRDRGGEKLF
>TRBJ2-4|11|TRBV7-9
ASSLARQQIQY
>TRBJ1-5|13|TRBV27
ASSQAQAPSQPQH
>TRBJ2-1|13|TRBV5-1
ASSLTSGGAVEQF
>TRBJ2-1|13|TRBV5-1
ASSFTGTGGNEQF
>NA|12|TRBV9
ASSVWDRGHEQY